This T cell receptor beta chain was sequenced during a study of T cells in Graves' hyperthyroidism and ophthalmopathy. Study context: Peripheral blood was drawn at first diagnosis, prior to all treatment.

RNA transcripts yielded amplified TCR beta CDR3 regions. First-round RT-PCR with HTBI primers amplified the TCR CDR3 region. TCRdb reanalysed the multiplex PCR reads using MiXCR and keeps one entry per CDR3 protein. The data contain 100,000 to 140,000 distinct CDR3 sequences, approximately 15% of them singletons. Disease duration under 2 months; hyperthyroidism patients were aged 18 to 65. Fresh peripheral blood, roughly 10 ml, was the source of the PBMCs. Trimming cost V 7 bases and J 0 bases, with 13 bases left between them. Germline lookup yields CDR1 SNHLY and CDR2 FYNNEI. This CDR3 contains 15 residues.

The source material was blood. The V and J genes are TRBV2 and TRBJ1-5; D remains ambiguous. This clonotype originated in a woman in her forties or fifties with Graves' hyperthyroidism. The CDR3 loop reads CASTRRPNSNQPQHF. The CDR3 bases are TGTGCCAGCACCAGAAGGCCGAATAGCAATCAGCCCCAGCATTTT.